These 12 T cell receptor beta chains were sequenced from one sample in a study of vaccination and CD4 T cells after COVID-19. Scientists ran DNA taken from cultured CD4+ T cells through the Oncomine TCR Beta short-read assay for sequencing. One entry per CDR3 protein, called by TCRdb with MiXCR from the PCR reads. The profile shows 15,000 to 20,000 distinct CDR3 sequences, 63% of them singletons. As for treatment: approximately nine-day PBMC culture with coronavirus spike peptide pools or control peptides (ViraFEST assay). No antigen has been assigned to these receptors. Sequenced input: CD4+ T cells from blood, cultured in vitro. The receptors were sampled from a human donor who had recovered from COVID-19.

The rearrangement joins TRBV20-1 to TRBJ2-7; 9 positions match TRBD1. CDR1 is DFQATT, CDR2 SNEGSKA, per germline (reference sequence). Trimming cost V 5 bases and J 4 bases; bases outside gene matches: 9. This CDR3 is 14 amino acids long. The CDR3 DNA is TGCAGTGCTTTCGGGACAGGGTTAAATTACGAGCAGTACTTC. Protein: CSAFGTGLNYEQYF.

The genes are TRBV4-1 and TRBJ2-7, with D perhaps TRBD1 (6 bases). V was trimmed by 1 base and J by 3 bases, leaving 16 bases between them. Germline values: CDR1 MGHRA, CDR2 YSYEKL. The CDR3 loop spans 16 amino acids. The CDR3 nucleotides are TGCGCCAGCAGCCAAGGCAACCCAGGGACACTCTACGAGCAGTACTTC. Amino acid sequence: CASSQGNPGTLYEQYF.

V and J are TRBV6-1 and TRBJ2-4, with 7 bases matching TRBD1. Germline values: CDR1 MNHNS, CDR2 SASEGT. The V segment lost 2 bases and the J segment 7 bases; nucleotides outside the gene matches: 5. CDR3 length: 14 residues. The CDR3 nucleotides read TGTGCCAGCAGTGAACCGGGCAGGGGGAACATTCAGTACTTC. Protein: CASSEPGRGNIQYF.

This clonotype was picked up a small number of times. The chain combines TRBV6-5 with TRBJ1-5; the D is unclear. Trimming took 0 bases from V and 3 from J, leaving 3 bases between them. Germline loops: CDR1 MNHEY, CDR2 SVGAGI. This CDR3 contains 13 residues. The CDR3 nucleotides read TGTGCCAGCAGTTACTCGTACAATCAGCCCCAGCATTTT. It specifies CASSYSYNQPQHF.

V is TRBV24-1 and J is TRBJ2-3, with no clear D. CDR1 KGHDR and CDR2 SFDVKD come from the germline V gene. CDR3 length: 11 residues. V was clipped by 7 bases and J by 4 bases, with 5 bases between them. In nucleotides, the CDR3 is TGTGCCACCAGCCGGGCAGATACGCAGTATTTT. Residues: CATSRADTQYF.

The rearrangement joins TRBV9 to TRBJ2-5, with 10 bases that match TRBD2. The ends lost 0 bases at V and 2 bases at J; junction bases unmatched: 4. The CDR3 is 16 residues long. CDR1 is SGDLS, CDR2 YYNGEE, per germline. CDR3: CASSVAASGGQETQYF. Here the CDR3 DNA reads TGTGCCAGCAGCGTAGCGGCTAGCGGGGGTCAAGAGACCCAGTACTTC.

This clonotype has only one observation. The V gene is TRBV6-4, the J gene TRBJ2-3; D may be TRBD2 (6 bases). Germline CDR1 MRHNA, CDR2 SNTAGT. CDR3 length: 13 residues. V was trimmed by 8 bases and J by 0 bases, leaving 9 bases between them. CDR3 in DNA: TGTGCCAGCGGAGGGGTCAGCACAGATACGCAGTATTTT. It specifies CASGGVSTDTQYF.

The rearrangement uses TRBV27 and TRBJ2-7, with D maybe TRBD1 (8 bases). The CDR3 totals 17 residues. Trimming shortened V by 5 bases and J by 4 bases, and 24 bases separated the two germline ends. Germline lookup yields CDR1 MNHEY and CDR2 SMNVEV (reference sequence). CDR3: CASSPKPTGAGGYEQYF. In nucleotides, the CDR3 is TGTGCCAGCAGTCCAAAGCCGACAGGGGCCGGGGGGTACGAGCAGTACTTC.

The rearrangement links TRBV20-1 to TRBJ2-1; 13 nucleotides match TRBD2. Germline V CDR1 and CDR2: DFQATT, SNEGSKA (reference sequence). Losses at the gene ends were 5 bases for V and 5 bases for J; bases not matched to a gene: 9. CDR3 length: 16 residues. CDR3 bases: TGCAGTGCTTCCGGCTGGACTAGCGGGAGTCACAATGAGCAGTTCTTC. Translating gives CSASGWTSGSHNEQFF.

The CDR3 DNA follows: TGCGCCAGCAGTGAGTCTAGGAGGAACACCGGGGAGCTGTTTTTT. This codes for CASSESRRNTGELFF. V usage is TRBV10-1 and J usage is TRBJ2-2; D remains unclear. V was pared by 0 bases and J by 1 base, with 6 bases between. The germline V gene has CDR1 WNHNN and CDR2 SYGVQD (reference sequence). The CDR3 spans 15 residues.

The chain joins TRBV18 to TRBJ1-1; the match to TRBD1 covers 8 bases. Per germline, CDR1 KGHSH and CDR2 LQKENI. The CDR3 has 18 residues. V was pared by 2 bases and J by 3 bases, with 14 bases of the junction left unmatched. This CDR3 reads CASSPNQYTGQEHTEAFF. Here the CDR3 DNA reads TGTGCCAGCTCACCAAACCAGTACACGGGACAGGAGCACACTGAAGCTTTCTTT.

The J gene is TRBJ2-5, the V gene TRBV6-5; D is ambiguous. CDR3 size: 18 residues. The V end lost 2 bases, the J end lost 0 bases, and 19 bases lay between the germline ends. The V gene's germline CDR1 is MNHEY and CDR2 SVGAGI. DNA of the CDR3: TGTGCCAGCAGTTACACGCGCCACACAATGGGTGACCAAGAGACCCAGTACTTC. Its translation is CASSYTRHTMGDQETQYF.